The TCR beta chain described here comes from a study of identical twins. Overall study results and limits: Compared with unrelated sharing, twin-shared out-of-frame alpha sequences had more low-probability sequences. The analysis was cross-sectional rather than longitudinal within donors. Surplus twin overlap in beta out-of-frame sequences was less pronounced.

Germline V gives CDR1 SGHRS, CDR2 YFSETQ. CDR3 size: 14 residues. With V trimmed by 3 bases and J by 3 bases, 4 bases remained unmatched. This clonotype was detected only a few times. Its antigen is still unknown. TCRdb independently ran MiXCR on the 5' RACE reads; one entry per CDR3 protein. The table includes roughly 1.6 million distinct CDR3 sequences, about 32% detected once. Sequencing was performed on cord blood. The rearrangement joins TRBV5-1 to TRBJ2-7; 9 positions agree with TRBD1. The source is a newborn girl in good health. The CDR3 region is CASSWTGADYEQYF. The CDR3 DNA reads TGCGCCAGCAGCTGGACAGGGGCTGACTACGAGCAGTACTTC.